The present T cell receptor (beta chain) was sequenced within a study of shared clonotypes between healthy human individuals. Across the study: Researchers assigned three CD4 naive, three CD4 memory, two CD8 naive and one CD8 memory plate to each donor. Study-wide results and caveats: Clonotype sharing among donors was expected to depend on sequencing depth. When naive CD4 clonotypes were compared across several donors, approximately 5% were shared.

In regard to this clone: Its cognate antigen is unknown.

The V segment lost 3 bases and the J segment 4 bases; nucleotides outside the gene matches: 3. This CDR3 has 13 residues. CDR1 is MNHEY, CDR2 SMNVEV, per germline (reference sequence). Naive CD8 cells were CD45RO-negative, positively selected for CCR7, excluding terminally differentiated effector memory CD45RA+ cells. TCRdb's table, derived via immunoSEQ multiplex PCR, lists solely in-frame clones and lacks some. The sample yields about 680,000 clones, about 91% seen once. This receptor was taken from a man aged 25 to 40 in good health. The gene calls are TRBV27 and TRBJ2-7; 7 positions agree with TRBD1. Source material: naive CD8+ T cells sorted from blood. In nucleotides, the CDR3 is TGTGCCAGCAGTTTGCAGACAGGGTACGAGCAGTACTTC. Translating it yields CASSLQTGYEQYF.